The 23 T cell receptor beta chains presented below share a single source sample, sequenced in a study of cytomegalovirus exposure and HLA in healthy donors (dated by TCRdb to about 2017). Library creation used the immunoSEQ multiplex PCR assay. For the multiplex PCR, a mixture combining 60 forward primers for TCR Vbeta segments and 13 reverse primers for TCR Jbeta segments was used. This immuneACCESS table, as held by TCRdb, lists in-frame sequences with V and J called but not all clones. Of the missing ones, under half trace to an unresolved V gene in checked studies; the others have no known cause. The sample table lists around 150,000 clones, over 70% of them with a count of one. The ten largest account for around 3.1% of the sample. Input material: PBMCs. Receptor source: a man in his forties or fifties in good health and CMV-seronegative.

The chain links TRBV28 to TRBJ2-2; 10 nucleotides line up with TRBD2. This CDR3 spans 21 amino acids. Germline CDR1 and CDR2: MDHEN and SYDVKM. Trimming at V came to 3 bases and at J to 3 bases, leaving 19 bases not matched to a gene. CDR3 sequence: CASSFVPTSGIRHTYTGELFF. The CDR3 nucleotides read TGTGCCAGCAGTTTCGTCCCCACTAGCGGGATCCGTCACACCTACACCGGGGAGCTGTTTTTT.

The V and J genes are TRBV10-2 and TRBJ1-5, with D possibly TRBD1 on 6 matching bases. V lost 6 bases and J 2 bases, leaving 11 bases between the germline ends. CDR3 length: 14 residues. Germline assignment: CDR1 WSHSY and CDR2 SAAADI. The CDR3 sequence is CASSRGGGNQPQHF. The CDR3 nucleotides are TGCGCCAGCAGCAGAGGGGGTGGCAATCAGCCCCAGCATTTT.

The chain links TRBV7-2 to TRBJ2-7; unclear D gene. The CDR3 contains 13 residues. CDR1 and CDR2 (germline): SGHTA, FQGNSA. V dropped 2 bases and J dropped 5 bases, with 10 bases sitting between them. This CDR3 is CASSLLDVHEQYF. In nucleotides, the CDR3 is TGTGCCAGCAGCTTACTAGACGTCCACGAGCAGTACTTC. The variable domain in full, with the rest retrieved from reference TRBV7-2 and TRBJ2-7, is GAGVSQSPSNKVTEKGKDVELRCDPISGHTALYWYRQSLGQGLEFLIYFQGNSAPDKSGLPSDRFSAERTGGSVSTLTIQRTQQEDSAVYLCASSLLDVHEQYFGPGTRLTVT.

The chain combines TRBV19 with TRBJ1-1, with D possibly TRBD1 on 5 matching bases. Germline CDR1 LNHDA, CDR2 SQIVND (reference sequence). V lost 3 bases and J lost 4, with 9 bases in between. The CDR3 is 13 amino acids. CDR3 coding DNA: TGTGCCAGTAGTATGGGGGGGAGCACTGAAGCTTTCTTT. It codes for CASSMGGSTEAFF.

The chain employs TRBV9 and TRBJ2-1; 7 bases match TRBD1. Germline V lookup: CDR1 SGDLS, CDR2 YYNGEE. The CDR3 length is 13 residues. The V and J ends lost 5 bases and 6 bases, in that order; junction bases with no gene match: 5. As DNA, the CDR3 is TGTGCCAGCAGGTCGGCAGGGGGCAATGAGCAGTTCTTC. It is translated as CASRSAGGNEQFF.

V usage is TRBV30 and J usage is TRBJ2-1, with 9 bases that match TRBD2. Germline values: CDR1 GTSNPN, CDR2 SVGIG (reference sequence). This CDR3 region has 15 residues. V trimming: 2 bases; J trimming: 10 bases; junction bases outside the gene matches: 12. The DNA of the CDR3 is TGTGCCTGGAGTACTGGTAGCGGGGGAGTCGTCGAGCAGTTCTTC. This gives the protein CAWSTGSGGVVEQFF.

The J gene is TRBJ2-6, the V gene TRBV7-9, with 7 positions matching TRBD1. Germline V gene lookup returns CDR1 SEHNR and CDR2 FQNEAQ (reference sequence). The ends lost 0 bases at V and 0 bases at J; junction bases unmatched: 2. The CDR3 is 17 residues long. The CDR3 is CASSLAGQSSGANVLTF. CDR3 DNA sequence: TGTGCCAGCAGCTTAGCGGGACAGTCCTCTGGGGCCAACGTCCTGACTTTC.

The chain links TRBV2 to TRBJ1-2; 10 nucleotides match TRBD1. The germline gives CDR1 SNHLY, CDR2 FYNNEI. Trimming took 6 bases from V and 6 from J; bases not matched to a gene: 1. The CDR3 is made up of 12 amino acids. The DNA for the CDR3 is TGTGCCAGCAGCGGGACAGGGGATGGCTACACCTTC. Its translation: CASSGTGDGYTF. Based on the CDR3 plus reference TRBV2 and TRBJ1-2, the full variable domain is EPEVTQTPSHQVTQMGQEVILRCVPISNHLYFYWYRQILGQKVEFLVSFYNNEISEKSEIFDDQFSVERPDGSNFTLKIRSTKLEDSAMYFCASSGTGDGYTFGSGTRLTVV.

This clone is a singleton in its sample. This chain links TRBV2 with TRBJ1-2; D is perhaps TRBD1 (6 bases). CDR1 and CDR2 from the germline V gene are SNHLY and FYNNEI. The CDR3 is 14 residues long. V dropped 4 bases and J dropped 3 bases, with 12 bases sitting between them. CDR3 in DNA: TGTGCCAGCAGTGGGGCAGGGGCGTACTATGGCTACACCTTC. Amino acids: CASSGAGAYYGYTF.

This chain joins TRBV29-1 and TRBJ1-5; D ambiguous. V was shortened by 4 bases and J by 1 base, with 5 bases between the two germline ends. The CDR3 is 12 amino acids. CDR1 is SQVTM and CDR2 is ANQGSEA in the germline V gene. This chain's CDR3 is CSVGGSNQPQHF. CDR3 bases: TGCAGCGTTGGCGGAAGCAATCAGCCCCAGCATTTT.

This clone showed up just a few times. The chain employs TRBV20-1 and TRBJ1-1; 7 bases are shared with TRBD1. Per germline, CDR1 DFQATT and CDR2 SNEGSKA (reference sequence). The CDR3 spans 10 residues. V trimming: 3 bases; J trimming: 9 bases; junction bases outside the gene matches: 1. The CDR3 sequence: CSARDRKAFF. CDR3 coding DNA: TGCAGTGCTAGGGACAGGAAAGCTTTCTTT.

The chain combines TRBV30 with TRBJ2-7; the match to TRBD2 covers 9 bases. V dropped 1 base and J dropped 3; count of bases not matched to a gene: 7. The germline gives CDR1 GTSNPN, CDR2 SVGIG (reference sequence). The CDR3 covers 15 residues. The CDR3: CAWSGKGLAGYEQYF. CDR3 DNA: TGTGCCTGGAGTGGTAAGGGACTAGCAGGCTACGAGCAGTACTTC.

The rearrangement links TRBV2 to TRBJ2-7, with 8 positions matching TRBD1. CDR3 length equals 15 residues. Germline loops: CDR1 SNHLY, CDR2 FYNNEI. Germline trimming cut 6 bases from V and 1 base from J; bases unmatched to any gene: 8. The CDR3 DNA reads as TGTGCCAGCAGGTCCCAGACAGGGGTATCCTACGAGCAGTACTTC. Protein: CASRSQTGVSYEQYF. The whole variable domain, filled in from reference TRBV2 and TRBJ2-7, reads EPEVTQTPSHQVTQMGQEVILRCVPISNHLYFYWYRQILGQKVEFLVSFYNNEISEKSEIFDDQFSVERPDGSNFTLKIRSTKLEDSAMYFCASRSQTGVSYEQYFGPGTRLTVT.

The CDR3 region is CASSLSGQGEDTQYF. The CDR3 DNA is TGTGCCAGCAGTTTATCGGGGCAGGGGGAAGATACGCAGTATTTT. The genes are TRBV28 and TRBJ2-3; TRBD1 aligns across 7 bases. Germline V gene lookup returns CDR1 MDHEN and CDR2 SYDVKM. V lost 1 base to trimming and J lost 5 bases; unmatched junction nucleotides: 6. CDR3 length: 15 amino acids.

This chain uses TRBV27 with TRBJ2-1; D gene unclear. V was clipped by 8 bases and J by 0 bases, with 20 bases between them. This CDR3 comprises 17 residues. Germline CDR1 reads MNHEY; CDR2 reads SMNVEV (reference sequence). The CDR3 DNA is TGTGCCAGCTCCGACCTGGGCCAGATACGCTCCTACAATGAGCAGTTCTTC. It is translated as CASSDLGQIRSYNEQFF.

The rearrangement links TRBV6-5 to TRBJ2-5; 8 bases are a match to TRBD2. Germline loops: CDR1 MNHEY, CDR2 SVGAGI. V shed 4 bases and J 3 bases; nucleotides not matched to a gene: 1. The CDR3 sequence is 13 residues long. The CDR3 sequence: CASSFGGEETQYF. DNA of the CDR3: TGTGCCAGCAGTTTCGGGGGGGAAGAGACCCAGTACTTC.

The gene calls are TRBV27 and TRBJ2-1, with 12 bases lining up with TRBD2. The CDR3 contains 16 residues. Germline V gene sequence: CDR1 MNHEY, CDR2 SMNVEV (reference sequence). With V trimmed by 8 bases and J by 9 bases, 14 bases remained unmatched. The CDR3 protein is CASDGASGRASGEQFF. The CDR3 DNA reads TGTGCCAGCGATGGGGCTAGCGGGAGGGCCAGTGGTGAGCAGTTCTTC.

CDR3 residues: CASSDGGNSPLHF. In nucleotides, the CDR3 is TGTGCCAGCAGTGACGGCGGGAATTCACCCCTCCACTTT. The chain links TRBV6-4 to TRBJ1-6; the D is unclear. CDR3 length: 13 residues. Germline-derived CDR1 and CDR2 are MRHNA and SNTAGT. V was clipped by 2 bases and J by 7 bases, with 6 bases between them.

This chain joins TRBV27 and TRBJ2-7, with a weak D call TRBD1 (5 bases). The germline V and J ends were trimmed by 5 bases and 2 bases, with 16 bases remaining between them. The length of the CDR3 is 15 residues. The germline gives CDR1 MNHEY, CDR2 SMNVEV (reference sequence). This CDR3 is CASSPRTPAPYEQYF. The CDR3 DNA follows: TGTGCCAGCAGTCCTCGGACACCGGCCCCCTACGAGCAGTACTTC.

J is TRBJ2-7 and V is TRBV4-1, with 7 bases aligning to TRBD1. Trimming cost V 3 bases and J 2 bases; bases outside gene matches: 7. This CDR3 contains 15 residues. Per the germline V gene, CDR1 is MGHRA and CDR2 is YSYEKL. Here the CDR3 DNA reads TGCGCCAGCAGCCACGACGACAGGGATCCCTACGAGCAGTACTTC. This sequence encodes CASSHDDRDPYEQYF.

This clone was detected a few times. The chain has TRBV6-1 and TRBJ1-4, with 9 bases identical to TRBD1. The V segment lost 4 bases and the J segment 8 bases; nucleotides outside the gene matches: 5. The germline V gene encodes CDR1 MNHNS and CDR2 SASEGT. The CDR3 has 14 residues. CDR3 region: CASSGTGDREKLFF. The DNA for the CDR3 is TGTGCCAGCAGTGGGACAGGGGATAGAGAAAAACTGTTTTTT.

This chain joins TRBV5-6 and TRBJ2-3, with 9 bases matching TRBD1. Germline CDR1 reads SGHDT; CDR2 reads YYEEEE. The length of the CDR3 is 15 residues. Germline trimming cut 4 bases from V and 0 bases from J; bases unmatched to any gene: 3. CDR3 protein: CASSEDRGSTDTQYF. DNA of the CDR3: TGTGCCAGCAGCGAGGACAGGGGTAGCACAGATACGCAGTATTTT.

This clone was observed a few times. V usage is TRBV7-2 and J usage is TRBJ2-7; 13 positions agree with TRBD2. Losses at the gene ends were 5 bases for V and 2 bases for J; bases not matched to a gene: 6. This CDR3 comprises 16 residues. CDR1 is SGHTA and CDR2 is FQGNSA in the germline V gene. The CDR3 coding sequence is TGTGCCAGCAGCCACTATGGGACTAGCGGGGCCTACGAGCAGTACTTC. Encoded protein: CASSHYGTSGAYEQYF.